These 24 T cell receptor beta chains were sequenced from one sample in a study of blood T cell repertoires in COVID-19. Only in-frame clones appear in the TCRdb table, and some are missing; sequencing was by immunoSEQ multiplex PCR. This repertoire shows 35,000 to 40,000 clones, less than 80% found once; its top ten account for about 10%. What was sequenced was peripheral blood. The source is a man aged 65 to 85 with COVID-19, enrolled during active disease.

This rearrangement joins TRBV9 to TRBJ1-1, with D tentatively TRBD1 (5 bases). Germline values: CDR1 SGDLS, CDR2 YYNGEE. V was clipped by 4 bases and J by 2 bases, with 18 bases between them. CDR3 length: 16 amino acids. Here the CDR3 DNA reads TGTGCCAGCAGCCCCCAGGAGGGACGGATCAACACTGAAGCTTTCTTT. Protein sequence: CASSPQEGRINTEAFF.

The rearrangement uses TRBV6-6 and TRBJ2-1; 8 bases agree with TRBD1. The J segment lost 2 bases and the V segment lost 5 bases, leaving 5 bases of the junction unmatched. The germline V gene encodes CDR1 MNHNY and CDR2 SVGAGI (reference sequence). This CDR3 has 15 residues. In nucleotides, the CDR3 is TGTGCCAGCAGTCCGTACAGGGGGGCCTACAATGAGCAGTTCTTC. Translating gives CASSPYRGAYNEQFF.

This chain uses TRBV27 with TRBJ2-2, with 8 bases fitting TRBD2. CDR1 is MNHEY, CDR2 SMNVEV, per germline (reference sequence). The CDR3 has 15 residues. V gave up 3 bases and J gave up 5 bases; unmatched junction bases: 5. For the CDR3, the DNA is TGTGCCAGCAGTTTTAGGGGCGGGGGGACCGGGGAGCTGTTTTTT. Translation: CASSFRGGGTGELFF.

CDR3 residues: CASSLGRSLNTEAFF. The CDR3 nucleotides read TGTGCCAGCAGCTTGGGCAGAAGTTTGAACACTGAAGCTTTCTTT. The chain joins TRBV7-6 to TRBJ1-1; D gene uncertain. The germline V and J ends were trimmed by 3 bases and 0 bases, with 11 bases remaining between them. The CDR3 totals 15 residues. Per germline, CDR1 SGHVS and CDR2 FNYEAQ.

This clone appeared once. The chain combines TRBV10-2 with TRBJ2-7; TRBD1 is a possible D gene (5 bases). CDR3 length equals 17 residues. The germline V and J ends were trimmed by 0 bases and 0 bases, with 15 bases remaining between them. From germline, CDR1 is WSHSY and CDR2 SAAADI. The CDR3 region has the DNA TGCGCCAGCAGTGAGTCGTTGGGGCGGATGAGCTCCTACGAGCAGTACTTC. Protein: CASSESLGRMSSYEQYF.

This chain links TRBV6-1 with TRBJ2-3, with TRBD2 identical over 9 bases. Looked up from germline, CDR1 is MNHNS and CDR2 is SASEGT. V shed 0 bases and J 0 bases; nucleotides not matched to a gene: 4. The length of the CDR3 is 17 residues. The DNA of the CDR3 is TGTGCCAGCAGTGAAGCGCCCACTAGCGGGAGCACAGATACGCAGTATTTT. Its protein is CASSEAPTSGSTDTQYF.

The chain uses TRBV6-2 or TRBV6-3 and TRBJ1-1, with TRBD1 matching 10 bases. Germline lookup yields CDR1 MNHEY and CDR2 SVGEGT. The CDR3 covers 17 residues. V was pared by 5 bases and J by 0 bases, with 9 bases of the junction left unmatched. Here the CDR3 reads CASSRRTGTGVNTEAFF. The CDR3 DNA reads TGTGCCAGCAGTCGTAGAACCGGGACAGGGGTGAACACTGAAGCTTTCTTT.

This clone has more than one count but fewer than ten. V is TRBV28 and J is TRBJ1-3; D perhaps matches TRBD1 (6 bases). With 4 bases removed from V and 1 base from J, the gap between germline ends came to 11 bases. CDR3 length: 15 residues. Looked up from germline, CDR1 is MDHEN and CDR2 is SYDVKM. In nucleotides, the CDR3 is TGTGCCAGCAGTTCCGCAGGGGATTCTGGAAACACCATATATTTT. Its translation: CASSSAGDSGNTIYF.

The V call is TRBV28, the J call TRBJ2-7; a possible D gene is TRBD1 (6 bases). Trimming removed 6 bases at V and 5 bases at J, with 17 bases between. The CDR3 totals 14 residues. Germline values: CDR1 MDHEN, CDR2 SYDVKM. The CDR3 spells CASSPRNRVHEQYF. In nucleotides, the CDR3 is TGTGCCAGCAGCCCGCGTAACAGGGTCCACGAGCAGTACTTC. Looking up the rest from reference TRBV28 and TRBJ2-7 gives the full variable domain: DVKVTQSSRYLVKRTGEKVFLECVQDMDHENMFWYRQDPGLGLRLIYFSYDVKMKEKGDIPEGYSVSREKKERFSLILESASTNQTSMYLCASSPRNRVHEQYFGPGTRLTVT.

The DNA of the CDR3 is TGTGCCATCAGAACAGGGGGTGATGAAAAACTGTTTTTT. Translated: CAIRTGGDEKLFF. The chain is built from TRBV10-3 and TRBJ1-4; 8 nucleotides line up with TRBD1. Germline lookup yields CDR1 ENHRY and CDR2 SYGVKD. The V segment lost 6 bases and the J segment 6 bases; nucleotides outside the gene matches: 3. The CDR3 is 13 residues long.

The chain joins TRBV5-1 to TRBJ1-5; 9 nucleotides line up with TRBD1. Trimming removed 0 bases from V and 5 bases from J; junction bases left unmatched: 3. In germline, CDR1 is SGHRS, CDR2 YFSETQ. The CDR3 length is 15 residues. CDR3 sequence: CASSLGTGDYQPQHF. The CDR3 DNA reads as TGCGCCAGCAGCTTGGGGACAGGGGATTATCAGCCCCAGCATTTT.

In this sample, this clone turned up once. This chain connects TRBV4-1 to TRBJ2-7; TRBD1 matches 7 bases. This CDR3 contains 16 residues. Losses at the gene ends were 1 base for V and 2 bases for J; bases not matched to a gene: 8. In germline, CDR1 is MGHRA, CDR2 YSYEKL. This CDR3 is CASSQASDRPTYEQYF. CDR3 in DNA: TGCGCCAGCAGCCAAGCCTCGGACAGGCCAACCTACGAGCAGTACTTC.

This chain connects TRBV28 to TRBJ2-1; TRBD2 might be the D (6 bases). The germline gives CDR1 MDHEN, CDR2 SYDVKM. The V end lost 5 bases, the J end lost 3 bases, and 17 bases lay between the germline ends. CDR3 size: 16 residues. The CDR3 bases are TGTGCCAGCAGTGTGTGGGACTTCCGAGGCTACAATGAGCAGTTCTTC. This gives the protein CASSVWDFRGYNEQFF.

The CDR3 spells CASRRPGQAYNEQFF. The CDR3 bases are TGTGCCAGCAGAAGGCCGGGACAGGCCTACAATGAGCAGTTCTTC. This chain uses TRBV28 with TRBJ2-1; 8 nucleotides line up with TRBD1. In germline, CDR1 is MDHEN, CDR2 SYDVKM. The CDR3 runs 15 residues. J gave up 2 bases and V 6 bases, and 6 bases lay outside the gene matches.

This clone has only one observation. The chain couples TRBV19 to TRBJ1-5; D might be TRBD1 (5 bases). Germline CDR1 and CDR2: LNHDA and SQIVND (reference sequence). The CDR3 has 14 residues. Trimming removed 8 bases at V and 7 bases at J, with 18 bases between. This CDR3 reads CASGLGGEGQPQHF. DNA for the CDR3: TGTGCCAGTGGACTTGGGGGGGAAGGGCAGCCCCAGCATTTT.

The gene calls are TRBV13 and TRBJ1-2; no definite D call. CDR1 is PRHDT, CDR2 FYEKMQ, per germline (reference sequence). Trimming stripped 1 base from V and 8 bases from J, with 11 bases between. This CDR3 is 13 amino acids long. The CDR3 is CASSLAAGMGYTF. In nucleotides, the CDR3 is TGTGCCAGCAGCTTAGCAGCGGGAATGGGCTACACCTTC.

This clone has only a few counts. V gene TRBV5-1 combines with J gene TRBJ1-2; 9 positions agree with TRBD1. Germline assignment: CDR1 SGHRS and CDR2 YFSETQ. CDR3 size: 15 residues. The V gene end was trimmed by 0 bases and the J gene end by 4 bases; junction bases not matched to a gene: 4. This chain's CDR3 is CASSLEGQGFYGYTF. DNA of the CDR3: TGCGCCAGCAGCTTGGAAGGACAGGGGTTCTATGGCTACACCTTC.

As to this clone: The junction and the germline gene differ at one end; a read error may be behind it. The chain couples TRBV28 to TRBJ1-6, with D uncertain. Germline V gene lookup returns CDR1 MDHEN and CDR2 SYDVKM. The CDR3 length is 15 residues. The CDR3 DNA is TGTGCCAGCAGCTCCTTGGGCAACGCCGTTTCACCTCTCCACTTT. This gives the protein CASSSLGNAVSPLHF.

This chain uses TRBV7-9 with TRBJ1-1; no firm D call. From germline, CDR1 is SEHNR and CDR2 FQNEAQ (reference sequence). The CDR3 is 16 amino acids. The V and J ends lost 5 bases and 1 base respectively, with 17 bases between them. The CDR3 coding sequence is TGTGCCAGCAGCCCCTCCGGGTGGTTGGCGAACACTGAAGCTTTCTTT. Translation: CASSPSGWLANTEAFF.

The rearrangement uses TRBV5-6 and TRBJ1-2, with 8 bases identical to TRBD1. This CDR3 has 14 amino acids. The V segment lost 3 bases and the J segment 2 bases; nucleotides outside the gene matches: 3. Germline values: CDR1 SGHDT, CDR2 YYEEEE. The CDR3 sequence is CASSWDRTNYGYTF. The CDR3 coding sequence is TGTGCCAGCAGCTGGGACAGGACGAACTATGGCTACACCTTC.

This clone was counted a single time. The chain couples TRBV20-1 to TRBJ2-1; D remains unclear. The germline V and J ends were trimmed by 5 bases and 7 bases, with 9 bases remaining between them. Per the germline V gene, CDR1 is DFQATT and CDR2 is SNEGSKA (reference sequence). CDR3 length: 11 amino acids. The CDR3 protein is CSAARFNEQFF. CDR3 DNA sequence: TGCAGTGCTGCTAGATTTAATGAGCAGTTCTTC.

The chain employs TRBV6-4 and TRBJ2-2; D is undetermined. CDR1 MRHNA and CDR2 SNTAGT come from the germline V gene. The V and J ends lost 3 bases and 2 bases respectively, with 7 bases between them. The CDR3 contains 14 residues. The CDR3 spells CASSELINTGELFF. The CDR3 nucleotides are TGTGCCAGCAGTGAACTGATAAACACCGGGGAGCTGTTTTTT.

This rearrangement joins TRBV18 to TRBJ2-3, with 8 bases aligning to TRBD2. The length of the CDR3 is 15 residues. Trimming at V came to 1 base and at J to 4 bases, leaving 4 bases not matched to a gene. Germline CDR1 reads KGHSH; CDR2 reads LQKENI. CDR3 sequence: CASSPLAGGADTQYF. The CDR3 DNA reads TGTGCCAGCTCACCACTGGCGGGAGGAGCAGATACGCAGTATTTT.

The sample holds a few counts of this clone. The chain has TRBV7-8 and TRBJ1-1, with D unclear. Deletions cut 0 bases from V and 4 bases from J, with 12 bases between. Germline lookup yields CDR1 SGHVS and CDR2 FQNEAQ. This CDR3 is built from 15 residues. CDR3 sequence (DNA): TGTGCCAGCAGCTTAGCGGAGGTCGGCCCCACTGAAGCTTTCTTT. Translation gives CASSLAEVGPTEAFF.